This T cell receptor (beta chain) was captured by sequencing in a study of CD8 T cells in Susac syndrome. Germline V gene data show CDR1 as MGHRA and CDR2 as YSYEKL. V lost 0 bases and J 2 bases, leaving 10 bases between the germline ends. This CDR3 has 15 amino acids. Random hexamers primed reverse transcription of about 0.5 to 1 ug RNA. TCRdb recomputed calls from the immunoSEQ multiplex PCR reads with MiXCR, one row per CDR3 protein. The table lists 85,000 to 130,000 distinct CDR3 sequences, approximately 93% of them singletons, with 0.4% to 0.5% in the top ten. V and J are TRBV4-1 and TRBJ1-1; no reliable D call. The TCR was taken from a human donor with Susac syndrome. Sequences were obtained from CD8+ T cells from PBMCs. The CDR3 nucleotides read TGCGCCAGCAGCCAAGAAGAGAACGGTAACACTGAAGCTTTCTTT. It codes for CASSQEENGNTEAFF.